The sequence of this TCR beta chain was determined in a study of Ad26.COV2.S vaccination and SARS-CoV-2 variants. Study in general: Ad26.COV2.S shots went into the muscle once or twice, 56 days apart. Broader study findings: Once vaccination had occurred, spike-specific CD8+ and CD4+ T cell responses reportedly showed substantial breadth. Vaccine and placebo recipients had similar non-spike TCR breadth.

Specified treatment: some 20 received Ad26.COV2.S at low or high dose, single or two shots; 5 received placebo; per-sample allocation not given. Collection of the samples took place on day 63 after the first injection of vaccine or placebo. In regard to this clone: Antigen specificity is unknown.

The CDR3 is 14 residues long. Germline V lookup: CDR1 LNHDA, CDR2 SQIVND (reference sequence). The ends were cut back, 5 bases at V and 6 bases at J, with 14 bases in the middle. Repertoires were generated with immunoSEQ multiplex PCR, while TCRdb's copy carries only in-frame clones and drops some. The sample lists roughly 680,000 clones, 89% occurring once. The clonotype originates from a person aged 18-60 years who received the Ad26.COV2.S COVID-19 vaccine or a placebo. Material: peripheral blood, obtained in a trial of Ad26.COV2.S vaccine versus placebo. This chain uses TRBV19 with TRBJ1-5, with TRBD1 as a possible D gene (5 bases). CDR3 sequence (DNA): TGTGCCAGTAGTGTCCAGGGCGCCGGTCAGCCCCAGCATTTT. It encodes CASSVQGAGQPQHF.